This TCR beta chain was sequenced during a study of vaccination and CD4 T cells after COVID-19. This clonotype was picked up a small number of times. Its specificity is not known. At the Johns Hopkins FTIC core, DNA taken from cultured CD4+ T cells was sequenced by way of the Oncomine TCR Beta short-read assay. TCRdb passed the PCR reads through MiXCR, listing each CDR3 protein once. The repertoire has about 15,000 distinct CDR3 sequences, roughly half of them found once; the top ten carry less than 15%. Noted treatment: approximately 9-day PBMC culture with coronavirus spike peptide pools or control peptides (ViraFEST assay). IL-2 (about 10 IU/ml) and peptide pools (about 10 ug/ml) were added to cultures of two million PBMCs per well. Trimming left V 8 bases short and J 2 bases short, with 19 bases between. The germline CDR1 and CDR2 sequences are MNHNS and SASEGT. This CDR3 spans 16 amino acids.

The chain uses TRBV6-1 and TRBJ1-5; D unclear. The TCR originated in a human donor who had recovered from COVID-19. Sequences were obtained from CD4+ T cells from blood, cultured in vitro. This CDR3 reads CASRLIPEGGNQPQHF. For the CDR3, the DNA is TGTGCCAGCCGGCTCATCCCAGAGGGAGGCAATCAGCCCCAGCATTTT.